The 22 T cell receptor beta chains below all came from one sample that was sequenced in a study of human T cells and chemical hapten exposure. Using its own MiXCR run on the 5' RACE reads, TCRdb lists one record per CDR3 protein. The repertoire has 130,000 or so distinct CDR3 sequences, 3.5% to 5% of them found once; the top ten carry approximately 1.4%. The template was total RNA from unfractionated whole blood. The source is a female donor in good health.

Ten or more counts support this clonotype. This chain uses TRBV7-2 with TRBJ2-7; D is possibly TRBD1 (5 bases). This CDR3 region has 14 residues. V was shortened by 5 bases and J by 9 bases, with 20 bases between the two germline ends. From germline, CDR1 is SGHTA and CDR2 FQGNSA. In nucleotides, the CDR3 is TGTGCCAGCAGCCCGCAAGCCTCAGGGCTCGGGCAGTACTTC. This codes for CASSPQASGLGQYF.

This clonotype was recorded many times. The CDR3 nucleotides read TGCGCCAGCAGCTTCAAAGACGGGAACTATGGCTACACCTTC. Protein sequence: CASSFKDGNYGYTF. This chain uses TRBV5-1 with TRBJ1-2; no firm D call. Per germline, CDR1 SGHRS and CDR2 YFSETQ. Trimming shortened V by 2 bases and J by 2 bases, and 10 bases separated the two germline ends. The CDR3 spans 14 residues.

This clonotype was counted ten times or more. The CDR3 spells CASARTDTQYF. CDR3 in DNA: TGCGCCAGCGCACGCACAGATACGCAGTATTTT. This chain links TRBV5-1 with TRBJ2-3; no clear D gene. Per the germline V gene, CDR1 is SGHRS and CDR2 is YFSETQ. Trimming shortened V by 7 bases and J by 1 base, and 4 bases separated the two germline ends. This CDR3 comprises 11 residues.

The chain is built from TRBV29-1 and TRBJ1-1; no clear D gene. V was pared by 6 bases and J by 5 bases, with 10 bases between. CDR1 and CDR2 (germline): SQVTM, ANQGSEA. The CDR3 is 11 amino acids. The CDR3 nucleotides are TGCAGCGTACAGATGAGGACTGAAGCTTTCTTT. It codes for CSVQMRTEAFF.

Ten or more counts support this clonotype. The rearrangement links TRBV3-1 to TRBJ2-3; 11 bases line up with TRBD2. CDR3 length: 17 residues. Per germline, CDR1 LGHDT and CDR2 YNNKEL (reference sequence). After removal of 2 bases from V and 5 bases from J, the junction contained 9 bases not matched to a gene. The CDR3 loop reads CASSQTLAGGPGDTQYF. Written as DNA, the CDR3 is TGTGCCAGCAGCCAAACTTTAGCGGGGGGGCCTGGAGATACGCAGTATTTT.

In its sample, this clonotype was seen a few times. V gene TRBV3-1 combines with J gene TRBJ2-6, with TRBD2 as a possible D gene (6 bases). V lost 0 bases and J 0 bases, leaving 18 bases between the germline ends. Germline lookup yields CDR1 LGHDT and CDR2 YNNKEL (reference sequence). The CDR3 runs 20 residues. For the CDR3, the DNA is TGTGCCAGCAGCCAAGATAGCGAAAGGGGCGGGACCTCTGGGGCCAACGTCCTGACTTTC. This translates into CASSQDSERGGTSGANVLTF.

The table lists this clonotype with many counts. The rearrangement links TRBV25-1 to TRBJ2-2, with a possible D match to TRBD1 (6 bases). The V and J ends lost 3 bases and 5 bases respectively, with 10 bases between them. CDR1 and CDR2 (germline): MGHDK, SYGVNS. The length of the CDR3 is 14 residues. The CDR3 is CASSEGAETGELFF. For the CDR3, the DNA is TGTGCCAGCAGTGAGGGGGCGGAGACCGGGGAGCTGTTTTTT.

About this clonotype itself: A much bigger clone sits one base away, suggesting this may be a read error. The chain couples TRBV6-1 to TRBJ1-1, with D uncertain. Trimming took 7 bases from V and 6 from J, leaving 15 bases between them. The germline CDR1 and CDR2 sequences are MNHNS and SASEGT. The length of the CDR3 is 13 residues. The CDR3 DNA follows: TGTGCCAGCACCATCGGTCCGGGAGCTGAAGCTTTCTTT. Its translation is CASTIGPGAEAFF.

This clonotype has a count of ten or more. The chain has TRBV20-1 and TRBJ2-5; TRBD2 is a possible D gene (6 bases). This CDR3 has 12 residues. Deletions cut 5 bases from V and 7 bases from J, with 14 bases between. The V gene's germline CDR1 is DFQATT and CDR2 SNEGSKA (reference sequence). The CDR3 DNA sequence: TGCAGTGCTCGGGGACTCGTCGGGACCCAGTACTTC. Protein sequence: CSARGLVGTQYF.

The sample holds one count of this clonotype. This clone may be a read error of a much larger clone one base away. The V and J genes are TRBV20-1 and TRBJ2-3; D is perhaps TRBD2 (6 bases). Germline V gene data show CDR1 as DFQATT and CDR2 as SNEGSKA (reference sequence). The CDR3 is 12 residues long. CDR3 DNA sequence: TGCAGTGCTTCGCGGGGCACAGGTACGCAGTATTTT. Translation: CSASRGTGTQYF.

At least ten counts were recorded for this clonotype. CDR3 coding DNA: TGTGCCAGCAGACTGGACCCCGCAGGCACTGAAGCTTTCTTT. This gives the protein CASRLDPAGTEAFF. The chain is built from TRBV5-4 and TRBJ1-1; D unresolved. The CDR3 runs to 14 residues. CDR1 is SGHNT, CDR2 YYREEE, per germline (reference sequence). Trimming cost V 5 bases and J 4 bases, with 15 bases left between them.

V gene TRBV18 combines with J gene TRBJ1-1; 8 bases are a match to TRBD1. In germline, CDR1 is KGHSH, CDR2 LQKENI. The CDR3 sequence is 15 residues long. V gave up 3 bases and J gave up 7 bases; unmatched junction bases: 10. CDR3 in amino acids: CASSPGAGGEFEAFF. CDR3 nucleotides: TGTGCCAGCTCACCGGGGGCAGGGGGCGAATTTGAAGCTTTCTTT.

This clonotype was seen at least ten times. The chain carries TRBV12-3 or TRBV12-4 and TRBJ2-7, with D unresolved. The ends were cut back, 3 bases at V and 2 bases at J, with 14 bases in the middle. This CDR3 is built from 15 residues. The DNA for the CDR3 is TGTGCCAGCAGTTTTTCTTCCGGCAGAGCCTACGAGCAGTACTTC. Amino acid sequence: CASSFSSGRAYEQYF.

In its sample, this clonotype was seen many times. The chain links TRBV18 to TRBJ2-2; 10 nucleotides agree with TRBD1. The CDR3 runs 16 residues. With 0 bases clipped from V and 3 bases from J, the junction kept 1 base outside the gene matches. Germline CDR1 KGHSH, CDR2 LQKENI. The DNA of the CDR3 is TGTGCCAGCTCACCACCGGGACAGGGGTACACCGGGGAGCTGTTTTTT. Encoded protein: CASSPPGQGYTGELFF.

This clonotype has a handful of counts. This sequence joins TRBV28 and TRBJ2-7; possibly TRBD1 or TRBD2 for D (5 bases each). The germline V and J ends were trimmed by 2 bases and 9 bases, with 17 bases remaining between them. This CDR3 has 14 residues. The germline V gene has CDR1 MDHEN and CDR2 SYDVKM. In nucleotides, the CDR3 is TGTGCCAGCAGTTTAGGGACGCTTTCCAGCGGGCAGTACTTC. This sequence encodes CASSLGTLSSGQYF.

This clonotype came up many times. This sequence joins TRBV28 and TRBJ1-5; D is undetermined. The V and J ends lost 5 bases and 5 bases respectively, with 10 bases between them. This CDR3 has 13 amino acids. Germline V gene data show CDR1 as MDHEN and CDR2 as SYDVKM. The CDR3 here is CASSDGSHQPQHF. The CDR3 bases are TGTGCCAGCAGTGACGGTAGTCATCAGCCCCAGCATTTT.

This clonotype has just a few counts. A much larger clone differs by one base, so this may be a read error. The CDR3 nucleotides are TGTGCCAGTAGTAGCGTCTACACCGGGGAGCTGTTTTTT. Encoded protein: CASSSVYTGELFF. This chain joins TRBV19 and TRBJ2-2; D is unclear. Deletions cut 4 bases from V and 3 bases from J, with 6 bases between. This CDR3 comprises 13 residues. Germline CDR1 reads LNHDA; CDR2 reads SQIVND (reference sequence). Supplemented by reference TRBV19 and TRBJ2-2, the full variable domain reads DGGITQSPKYLFRKEGQNVTLSCEQNLNHDAMYWYRQDPGQGLRLIYYSQIVNDFQKGDIAEGYSVSREKKESFPLTVTSAQKNPTAFYLCASSSVYTGELFFGEGSRLTVL.

In its sample, this clonotype was seen many times. The chain recombines TRBV5-1 with TRBJ2-7; 9 bases map to TRBD2. J gave up 4 bases and V 2 bases, and 4 bases lay outside the gene matches. Germline loops: CDR1 SGHRS, CDR2 YFSETQ. The CDR3 is 14 residues long. In DNA, the CDR3 is TGCGCCAGCAGCTTTTCCAGCGGGGGGTACGAGCAGTACTTC. Its translation: CASSFSSGGYEQYF.

The chain links TRBV12-5 to TRBJ1-1, with 7 nucleotides matching TRBD1. The CDR3 contains 14 residues. Trimming removed 1 base from V and 3 bases from J; junction bases left unmatched: 2. CDR1 LGHNT and CDR2 FRNRAP come from the germline V gene. CDR3 sequence (DNA): TGTGCTAGTGGTTTGGAGGGGGCGGACACTGAAGCTTTCTTT. It translates to CASGLEGADTEAFF.

This clonotype was found many times. Sequence at one end of the junction differs from germline and may be a read error. V and J are TRBV5-6 and TRBJ1-4, with D uncertain. CDR3 length equals 16 residues. Germline V CDR1 and CDR2: SGHDT, YYEEEE. The CDR3 bases are TGTGCCAGCAACTTGGAATATGTGTCCAAAGGTGAAAAACTGTTTTTT. Translation gives CASNLEYVSKGEKLFF.

This clonotype was detected many times. The V call is TRBV7-2, the J call TRBJ1-6; D uncertain. The germline CDR1 and CDR2 sequences are SGHTA and FQGNSA. There are 15 residues in the CDR3. V lost 5 bases and J 7 bases, leaving 15 bases between the germline ends. CDR3 DNA: TGTGCCAGCAGCCTCGGCGGAGGCTTCAATTCACCCCTCCACTTT. It translates to CASSLGGGFNSPLHF.

This clonotype has ten or more counts. The J gene is TRBJ1-5, the V gene TRBV19; the D gene is possibly TRBD1 (6 bases). This CDR3 has 15 residues. Germline V gene lookup returns CDR1 LNHDA and CDR2 SQIVND (reference sequence). The V end was cut by 6 bases, the J end by 7 bases, with 19 bases between. This CDR3 is CASSRGRGGRQPQHF. Written as DNA, the CDR3 is TGTGCCAGTAGCCGTGGCCGGGGGGGCAGGCAGCCCCAGCATTTT.